The present entry profiles one T cell receptor (beta chain) with its context. Its matching antigen is unknown. V lost 2 bases and J lost 6, with 16 bases in between. Germline CDR1 and CDR2: SGHKS and YYEKEE (reference sequence). The CDR3 has 15 residues. Sequenced by immunoSEQ multiplex PCR; TCRdb stores in-frame clones only, minus some. The table has roughly 110,000 clones, less than 95% seen once; the top ten hold 8%. This specimen comes from a study of T cell responses to AZD1222 COVID-19 vaccine. Study results and limitations: Females made up more of the donors, who were largely white British, and clonal diversity may have come out too low. Repertoire sampling occurred only after the peak T cell response.

The chain combines TRBV5-5 with TRBJ2-3; no reliable D call. This clonotype was obtained from an adult who received the AZD1222 COVID-19 vaccine. The material sequenced was peripheral blood, taken 28 days after the second AZD1222 dose. CDR3 in amino acids: CASSLLGSVMDTQYF. For the CDR3, the DNA is TGTGCCAGCAGCTTACTGGGTTCGGTCATGGATACGCAGTATTTT.